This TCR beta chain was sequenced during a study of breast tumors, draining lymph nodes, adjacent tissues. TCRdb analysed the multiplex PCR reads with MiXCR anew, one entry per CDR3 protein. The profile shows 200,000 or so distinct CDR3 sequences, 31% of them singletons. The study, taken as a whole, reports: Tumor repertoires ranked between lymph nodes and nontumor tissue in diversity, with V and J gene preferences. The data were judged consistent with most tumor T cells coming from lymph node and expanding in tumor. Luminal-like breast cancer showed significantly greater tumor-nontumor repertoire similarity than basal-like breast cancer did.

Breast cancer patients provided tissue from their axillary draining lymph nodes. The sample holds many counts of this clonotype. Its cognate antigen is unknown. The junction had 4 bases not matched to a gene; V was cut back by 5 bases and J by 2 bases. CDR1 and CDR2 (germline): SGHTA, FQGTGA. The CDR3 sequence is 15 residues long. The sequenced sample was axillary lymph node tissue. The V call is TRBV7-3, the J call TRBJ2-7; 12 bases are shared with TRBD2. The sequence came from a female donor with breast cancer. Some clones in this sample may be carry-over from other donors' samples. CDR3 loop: CASSLASGGAYEQYF. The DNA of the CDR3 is TGTGCCAGCAGCCTTGCTAGCGGGGGGGCCTACGAGCAGTACTTC.